The clone carrying this T cell receptor (beta chain) was seen a handful of times. Its antigen is currently unknown. The study ran its PCR with 60 Vbeta and 13 Jbeta primers. Sequencing was performed with immunoSEQ multiplex PCR; in TCRdb, only in-frame clones are kept and a portion is missing. The repertoire holds over 150,000 clones, with more than 70% as singletons. This CDR3 is 15 amino acids long. Germline V CDR1 and CDR2: LNHDA, SQIVND (reference sequence). V was shortened by 4 bases and J by 2 bases, with 12 bases between the two germline ends. This specimen comes from a study of cytomegalovirus exposure and HLA in healthy donors. Background on the study: From donors who were HLA-typed, an early data release held approximately 84 million unique TCRs. Study conclusions and caveats: Common viral pathogens were later found to be apparently linked to several of the most significant clusters. Within an earlier analysis, most TCR beta V segments proved productive either about 90% or about 30% of the time. Later findings reportedly placed an Asian-associated ancestry cluster below the roughly 690-donor mean for N-insertions.

The J gene is TRBJ1-3, the V gene TRBV19, with unresolved D. This TCR came from a man aged 60 to 69 in good health and CMV-seronegative. Material for sequencing was PBMCs. For the CDR3, the DNA is TGTGCCAGTAGTACGTCCGACACGCCTGGAAACACCATATATTTT. This codes for CASSTSDTPGNTIYF. Full variable domain (rest looked up from reference TRBV19 and TRBJ1-3): DGGITQSPKYLFRKEGQNVTLSCEQNLNHDAMYWYRQDPGQGLRLIYYSQIVNDFQKGDIAEGYSVSREKKESFPLTVTSAQKNPTAFYLCASSTSDTPGNTIYFGEGSWLTVV.